This is a list of T cell receptor beta chains from one sample in a study of control samples from healthy donors and cancer patients. Profiling relied on immunoSEQ multiplex PCR, and the TCRdb table lists in-frame clones only, not all of them. The sample shows about 89,000 clones, approximately 87% of them seen only once. The sequenced sample consisted of blood. These receptors were obtained from a woman aged 40 to 55 in good health. The conserved cysteine and the conserved F or W are not part of the CDR3 here.

v_call	j_call	cdr3_aa
TRBV10-2	TRBJ1-2	ASTSGTGGYGYT
TRBV7-6	TRBJ1-3	ASSPDRAGNTIY
TRBV18	TRBJ2-7	ASSPNPSYEQY
TRBV20-1	TRBJ1-2	SASNTHGYT
TRBV15	TRBJ2-1	ATGLWMANEQF
TRBV4-1	TRBJ1-1	ASSLDSGGMNTEAF
TRBV7-2	TRBJ1-3	ASSFRLNTGNTIY
TRBV4-3	TRBJ2-7	ASSQEGSRGMLY
TRBV12-3/TRBV12-4	TRBJ1-1	ASISTEGTEAF
TRBV27	TRBJ1-5	ASRLGPLGQPQH
TRBV3-1/TRBV3-2	TRBJ1-4	ASSPRRTVEKLF
TRBV5-1	TRBJ1-5	ASSSDGYQPQH
TRBV4-2	TRBJ1-2	ASSQDIRGESYGYT
TRBV19	TRBJ1-6	ASSPPQGGNSPLH
TRBV5-6	TRBJ1-5	ASSQTGVRQPQH
TRBV29-1	TRBJ2-2	SVGRGPGELF
TRBV2	TRBJ1-2	ASRERGRAGSNYGYT
TRBV15	TRBJ1-4	ATSAPWGKLF
TRBV6-5	TRBJ2-1	ASTENGNEQF
TRBV19	TRBJ1-5	ASTTGGYGNQPQH
TRBV6-5	TRBJ1-1	ASSSGQGITEAF
TRBV2	TRBJ1-5	ASSTSDSNQPQH
TRBV6-2/TRBV6-3	TRBJ2-5	ASSRGTVSKGETQY
TRBV2	TRBJ1-1	ASSVTRTEAF
TRBV5-1	TRBJ1-1	ASRVEGQGGSEAF
TRBV2	TRBJ2-1	ATLQSVSYNEQF
TRBV2	TRBJ1-5	ASSGTGGLNQPQH
TRBV5-4	TRBJ2-3	ASSLGLAGGFTDTQY
TRBV12-3/TRBV12-4	TRBJ1-1	ASRWGEEAF